The entry below gives a single TCR beta chain sequence along with its context. This clone was found once. The specificity of this receptor is unknown. No base quality values were provided; no much bigger clone lies one nucleotide off. The immunoSEQ Assay, a bias-controlled multiplex PCR, was used to amplify TCRbeta CDR3 regions from genomic DNA. The paper's processing steps were these. The number of nucleated cells in each sample was estimated by amplification of reference gene primers within the assay. To quantify the absolute abundance of each unique TCRbeta CDR3 rearrangement, sequence reads were collapsed and filtered. Productive Simpson clonality was computed per sample as the square root of Simpson's diversity index over productive rearrangements. What TCRdb holds here is the immuneACCESS table cut down to in-frame rearrangements. Part of the clones is not present; checked against another copy, under half of the missing clones reflect an unresolved V gene, and the others are unexplained. V and J calls plus clone size are reproduced from that table; the DNA served to infer D and trimming. The table for this sample lists about 130,000 clones; roughly 80% of them were counted only once. 3% to 3.5% of the sample lies in the top ten.

The source of the sample is a study of blood T cell repertoires in COVID-19 (dated by TCRdb to the early 2020s). Concerning the study at large: Samples from collaborators originated in the United States, Italy and Spain and spanned both the acute and convalescent phases of COVID-19. The prospective study material was composed of cDNA or gDNA derived from T cells, B-cell-depleted T cells, or PBMCs. Deeply sampled blood TCRbeta repertoires from subjects exposed to, actively infected with, or recovered from COVID-19 were included in the dataset. The repertoires were released in a freely available public database intended as a resource for research on the immune response to SARS-CoV-2. Samples were obtained from the ongoing ImmuneRACE study (first 160 participants) and from roughly 1,300 subjects provided by 6 global collaborators. The sample metadata nearly always contained a de-identified subject ID, COVID-19 status, age in years and sex. Where available, HLA class I and class II types were taken from metadata supplied by the sample provider and were not determined by assay-based typing. The paper as a whole reports these results and caveats: The amount of clinical and demographic metadata varied by source and participant and was provided uncurated.

Including the terminal cysteine and phenylalanine, the CDR3 comprises 15 residues. This entry keeps only the CDR3 DNA: 45 bases, framed from base 1. The germline V gene gives CDR1 as SGHRS and CDR2 as YFSETQ. Deletion took 0 bases off V and 8 bases off J, with a span of 12 bases between the germline ends. Whole blood was collected in K2EDTA tubes by collaborating institutions according to the institutions' own protocols. For TCRbeta analysis, collaborators shipped samples as frozen whole blood, isolated PBMCs, or DNA extracted from either of those sample types. The sequenced sample consisted of peripheral blood. The chain is made from TRBV5-1 and TRBJ1-6, and the D gene may be TRBD1, 5 bases matching. This clonotype was sampled from a woman of 80 years or more with acute or convalescent COVID-19. The CDR3: CASSLVGRAYSPLHF. The DNA reads as follows: TGCGCCAGCAGCTTGGTGGGCAGGGCTTATTCACCCCTCCACTTT.